This TCR beta chain originates from a study of shared clonotypes between healthy human individuals. Data came from immunoSEQ multiplex PCR; TCRdb stores just in-frame clones and leaves some out. Of around 1.1 million clones listed, roughly 77% are singletons. On this clone itself: The sample contains more than one DNA sequence encoding this CDR3.

CDR1 and CDR2 from the germline V gene are LNHNV and YYDKDF (reference sequence). Between the trimmed V and J ends, which lost 3 bases and 3 bases, there was a span of 2 bases. The CDR3 covers 11 residues. The receptor was derived from a young man in good health. Some clones in this sample may be carry-over from other donors' samples. This chain connects TRBV15 to TRBJ2-5; D remains unclear. The source material was memory CD4+ T cells from PBMCs. Stated subset: CD45RA-negative fraction. The DNA of the CDR3 is TGTGCCACCAGCAGGGAAGAGACCCAGTACTTC. This sequence encodes CATSREETQYF.